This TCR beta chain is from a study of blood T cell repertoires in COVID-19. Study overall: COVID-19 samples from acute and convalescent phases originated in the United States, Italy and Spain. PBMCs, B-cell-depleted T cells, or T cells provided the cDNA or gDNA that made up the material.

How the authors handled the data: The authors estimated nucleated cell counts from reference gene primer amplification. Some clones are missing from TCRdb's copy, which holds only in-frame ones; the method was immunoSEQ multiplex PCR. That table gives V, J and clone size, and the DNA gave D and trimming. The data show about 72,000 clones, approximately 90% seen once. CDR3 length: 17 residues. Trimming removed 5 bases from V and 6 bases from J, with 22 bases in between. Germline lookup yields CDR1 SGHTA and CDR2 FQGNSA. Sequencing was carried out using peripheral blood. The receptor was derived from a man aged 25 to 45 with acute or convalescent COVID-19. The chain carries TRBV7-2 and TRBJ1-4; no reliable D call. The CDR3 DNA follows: TGTGCCAGCAGCCCCAGACCTAGATGGAAGGGAGATGAAAAACTGTTTTTT. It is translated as CASSPRPRWKGDEKLFF.